A single sample is the source of the 22 T cell receptor beta chains below, sequenced in a study of blood T cell repertoires in COVID-19. Repertoires were generated with immunoSEQ multiplex PCR, while TCRdb's copy carries only in-frame clones and drops some. The table has about 140,000 clones, 70% to 90% seen once; the top ten hold about 10%. The sample was peripheral blood. The receptor source for this set is a woman at least 80 years old with acute or convalescent COVID-19.

DNA for the CDR3: TGTGCCAGCAGCCTCAGGCCGGCCCAAAAACTGTTTTTT. Translation: CASSLRPAQKLFF. The chain carries TRBV13 and TRBJ1-4; no clear D. The CDR3 has 13 amino acids. Germline values: CDR1 PRHDT, CDR2 FYEKMQ (reference sequence). With 5 bases removed from V and 9 bases from J, the gap between germline ends came to 13 bases.

The chain recombines TRBV28 with TRBJ1-3; D gene unclear. Germline V gene lookup returns CDR1 MDHEN and CDR2 SYDVKM. CDR3 length: 19 amino acids. V was pared by 5 bases and J by 2 bases, with 25 bases between. The CDR3 here is CASSPGLFTLNRPGNTIYF. The CDR3 bases are TGTGCCAGCAGTCCCGGACTTTTCACGTTGAATCGGCCTGGAAACACCATATATTTT.

This sequence joins TRBV5-1 and TRBJ1-2; 7 nucleotides match TRBD1. The CDR3 is made up of 14 amino acids. Losses at the gene ends were 0 bases for V and 6 bases for J; bases not matched to a gene: 5. Looked up from germline, CDR1 is SGHRS and CDR2 is YFSETQ. The CDR3: CASSLGGTVDGYTF. CDR3 nucleotides: TGCGCCAGCAGCTTGGGGGGGACAGTAGATGGCTACACCTTC.

The chain uses TRBV29-1 and TRBJ1-4, with unresolved D. The ends were cut back, 6 bases at V and 7 bases at J, with 18 bases in the middle. This CDR3 has 14 amino acids. CDR1 SQVTM and CDR2 ANQGSEA come from the germline V gene. The CDR3 protein is CSVGIGSEGEKLFF. The CDR3 DNA reads as TGCAGCGTGGGCATTGGGTCCGAGGGTGAAAAACTGTTTTTT.

The gene calls are TRBV7-2 and TRBJ2-3; D not resolved. The CDR3 runs to 16 residues. V was shortened by 1 base and J by 2 bases, with 13 bases between the two germline ends. In germline, CDR1 is SGHTA, CDR2 FQGNSA. The CDR3 DNA is TGTGCCAGCAGCTTAGGGCACTACGGCGCCACAGATACGCAGTATTTT. It translates to CASSLGHYGATDTQYF.

The chain couples TRBV12-3 or TRBV12-4 to TRBJ1-1; D call uncertain. V lost 3 bases to trimming and J lost 1 base, with 6 bases between them. The CDR3 consists of 13 residues. The CDR3 region is CASSFSENTEAFF. Written as DNA, the CDR3 is TGTGCCAGCAGTTTTTCAGAGAACACTGAAGCTTTCTTT.

The V gene is TRBV18, the J gene TRBJ1-5, with D maybe TRBD1 (6 bases). CDR1 is KGHSH, CDR2 LQKENI, per germline. This CDR3 comprises 15 residues. Trimming shortened V by 6 bases and J by 0 bases, and 12 bases separated the two germline ends. CDR3 in amino acids: CASSLGHLSNQPQHF. In nucleotides, the CDR3 is TGTGCCAGCTCTCTGGGACACCTTAGCAATCAGCCCCAGCATTTT.

The chain links TRBV5-4 to TRBJ2-1; 9 bases are shared with TRBD2. J was trimmed by 5 bases and V by 4 bases; bases with no gene match: 7. Per germline, CDR1 SGHNT and CDR2 YYREEE (reference sequence). The CDR3 covers 15 residues. For the CDR3, the DNA is TGTGCCAGCAGCCCAAGCGGGGGGCAGCACAATGAGCAGTTCTTC. Protein: CASSPSGGQHNEQFF.

V is TRBV5-1 and J is TRBJ2-7; tentatively, D is TRBD2 (6 bases). CDR1 SGHRS and CDR2 YFSETQ come from the germline V gene. The CDR3 consists of 14 residues. Trimming cost V 4 bases and J 5 bases, with 16 bases left between them. The CDR3 bases are TGCGCCAGCAGCCGATCGGGAGTTCAGAACGAGCAGTACTTC. It translates to CASSRSGVQNEQYF. Full variable domain (remainder filled in from reference TRBV5-1 and TRBJ2-7): KAGVTQTPRYLIKTRGQQVTLSCSPISGHRSVSWYQQTPGQGLQFLFEYFSETQRNKGNFPGRFSGRQFSNSRSEMNVSTLELGDSALYLCASSRSGVQNEQYFGPGTRLTVT.

The rearrangement joins TRBV2 to TRBJ2-2; 12 nucleotides agree with TRBD2. The germline CDR1 and CDR2 sequences are SNHLY and FYNNEI. Trimming removed 6 bases from V and 1 base from J; junction bases left unmatched: 9. The CDR3 is 18 amino acids. CDR3 protein: CASRVLGLAGQNTGELFF. DNA for the CDR3: TGTGCCAGCAGGGTTCTTGGACTAGCGGGACAGAACACCGGGGAGCTGTTTTTT.

This chain connects TRBV6-5 to TRBJ1-1; TRBD1 is a possible D gene (5 bases). The V end was cut by 5 bases, the J end by 1 base, with 8 bases between. CDR3 length: 13 residues. From germline, CDR1 is MNHEY and CDR2 SVGAGI. CDR3 residues: CASSRQRNTEAFF. DNA of the CDR3: TGTGCCAGCAGTCGACAGCGGAACACTGAAGCTTTCTTT.

The V gene is TRBV30, the J gene TRBJ1-5, with D uncertain. The germline CDR1 and CDR2 sequences are GTSNPN and SVGIG (reference sequence). The V and J ends lost 1 base and 5 bases respectively, with 9 bases between them. This CDR3 spans 13 amino acids. For the CDR3, the DNA is TGTGCCTGGAGTGCGGAGCGAGATCAGCCCCAGCATTTT. It translates to CAWSAERDQPQHF.

This chain joins TRBV5-4 and TRBJ2-3; 10 bases are shared with TRBD2. The CDR3 contains 15 residues. The germline V gene has CDR1 SGHNT and CDR2 YYREEE (reference sequence). V gave up 4 bases and J gave up 13 bases; unmatched junction bases: 15. CDR3 protein: CASSPPLAGALPEYF. As DNA, the CDR3 is TGTGCCAGCAGCCCACCCCTAGCGGGGGCCCTTCCGGAGTATTTT.

This chain uses TRBV6-1 with TRBJ2-7; maybe TRBD1 (5 bases). The CDR3 consists of 13 residues. Trimming shortened V by 0 bases and J by 4 bases, and 7 bases separated the two germline ends. In germline, CDR1 is MNHNS, CDR2 SASEGT. CDR3 amino acids: CASSEAGPYEQYF. The CDR3 bases are TGTGCCAGCAGTGAAGCGGGGCCATACGAGCAGTACTTC.

V and J are TRBV7-8 and TRBJ1-6, with 7 bases aligning to TRBD1. The ends lost 5 bases at V and 5 bases at J; junction bases unmatched: 6. The CDR3 is 15 amino acids. In germline, CDR1 is SGHVS, CDR2 FQNEAQ. CDR3 loop: CASSRNRGHNSPLHF. Here the CDR3 DNA reads TGTGCCAGCAGCAGGAACAGGGGCCATAATTCACCCCTCCACTTT.

The chain uses TRBV19 and TRBJ1-6; D gene uncertain. The germline V gene encodes CDR1 LNHDA and CDR2 SQIVND (reference sequence). The CDR3 is 14 residues long. The ends were cut back, 3 bases at V and 9 bases at J, with 12 bases in the middle. CDR3 nucleotides: TGTGCCAGTAGTATTAAACCGCCGAGTTCACCCCTCCACTTT. It yields the protein CASSIKPPSSPLHF.

This sequence joins TRBV18 and TRBJ1-2; 12 bases are a match to TRBD1. Germline assignment: CDR1 KGHSH and CDR2 LQKENI. J was trimmed by 6 bases and V by 6 bases; bases with no gene match: 5. The CDR3 has 14 amino acids. This CDR3 reads CASSLGQGADGYTF. In nucleotides, the CDR3 is TGTGCCAGCTCTCTGGGACAGGGGGCGGATGGCTACACCTTC.

V usage is TRBV7-9 and J usage is TRBJ1-2; D remains ambiguous. The CDR3 is 14 amino acids. Germline lookup yields CDR1 SEHNR and CDR2 FQNEAQ (reference sequence). V lost 3 bases and J lost 4, with 12 bases in between. Here the CDR3 reads CASSFFSQTYGYTF. The CDR3 region has the DNA TGTGCCAGCAGCTTCTTTAGCCAGACCTATGGCTACACCTTC.

The chain joins TRBV7-3 to TRBJ2-6; tentative D call: TRBD1 (5 bases). CDR3 size: 16 residues. V was trimmed by 0 bases and J by 2 bases, leaving 8 bases between them. Germline V gene lookup returns CDR1 SGHTA and CDR2 FQGTGA. The CDR3 sequence is CASSLTGVAGANVLTF. The DNA of the CDR3 is TGTGCCAGCAGCTTAACAGGGGTGGCTGGGGCCAACGTCCTGACTTTC.

The J gene is TRBJ1-5, the V gene TRBV7-2; D not certain. This CDR3 is built from 13 residues. Germline CDR1 and CDR2: SGHTA and FQGNSA. Trimming removed 5 bases from V and 4 bases from J, with 9 bases in between. CDR3: CASSADWNQPQHF. DNA of the CDR3: TGTGCCAGCAGCGCCGACTGGAATCAGCCCCAGCATTTT.

The rearrangement links TRBV7-3 to TRBJ1-1; maybe TRBD1 (6 bases). The V gene lost 7 bases and the J gene lost 5 bases, with 17 bases spanning the gap. The CDR3 totals 14 residues. In germline, CDR1 is SGHTA, CDR2 FQGTGA. The CDR3 nucleotides are TGTGCCAGCAAACCCGGGGGGCGAGATACTGAAGCTTTCTTT. Protein: CASKPGGRDTEAFF.

CDR3: CASSVGAGGPLSNQPQHF. Written as DNA, the CDR3 is TGTGCCAGCTCCGTGGGTGCAGGGGGCCCTCTTAGCAATCAGCCCCAGCATTTT. The rearrangement links TRBV9 to TRBJ1-5; 8 positions match TRBD1. Trimming took 7 bases from V and 0 from J; bases not matched to a gene: 15. From germline, CDR1 is SGDLS and CDR2 YYNGEE. This CDR3 comprises 18 residues.